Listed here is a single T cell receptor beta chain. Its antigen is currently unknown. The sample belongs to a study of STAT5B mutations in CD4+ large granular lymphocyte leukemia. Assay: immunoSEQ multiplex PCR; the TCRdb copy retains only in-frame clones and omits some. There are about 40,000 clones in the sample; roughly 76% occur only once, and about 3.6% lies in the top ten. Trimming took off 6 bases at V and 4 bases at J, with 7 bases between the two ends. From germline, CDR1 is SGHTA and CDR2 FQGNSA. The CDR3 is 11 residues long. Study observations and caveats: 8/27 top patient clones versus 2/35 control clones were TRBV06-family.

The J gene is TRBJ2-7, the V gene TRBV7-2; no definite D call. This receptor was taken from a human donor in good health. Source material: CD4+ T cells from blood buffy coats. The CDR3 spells CASSYAYEQYF. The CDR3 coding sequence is TGTGCCAGCAGTTACGCGTACGAGCAGTACTTC.